The entry below describes one T cell receptor beta chain. Its target antigen remains unknown. No quality values exist for individual bases; no much larger clone is one base distant. The data are from a study of blood T cell repertoires in COVID-19 (dated by TCRdb to about 2020). For the study in its entirety: Samples from collaborators originated in the United States, Italy and Spain and spanned both the acute and convalescent phases of COVID-19. The prospective study material was composed of cDNA or gDNA derived from T cells, B-cell-depleted T cells, or PBMCs. HLA class I and class II types, where available, came from metadata supplied by the sample provider rather than from assay-based typing. A freely available public database, intended as a resource for researchers studying the immune response to SARS-CoV-2, is where the repertoires were released. Nearly every sample came with metadata listing a de-identified subject ID, COVID-19 status, age in years and sex. The samples were drawn from two sources: the first 160 participants of the ongoing ImmuneRACE study, and 1,254 subjects contributed by 6 global collaborators. Deeply sampled blood TCRbeta repertoires from subjects exposed to, actively infected with, or recovered from COVID-19 were included in the dataset. The research as a whole found: The quantity of clinical and demographic metadata differed by source and by participant and was supplied without curation.

The collaborating institutions used their own protocols to collect whole blood in K2EDTA tubes. Collaborator samples were shipped for TCRbeta analysis as frozen whole blood, isolated PBMCs, or DNA extracted from either sample type. Including cysteine and phenylalanine, the CDR3 has 16 amino acids. Just CDR3 DNA is preserved here, 48 bases in frame from base 1. Based on the germline V gene, the CDR1 and CDR2 sequences are SGHDT and YYEEEE. V is pruned by 3 bases and J by 2 bases, leaving 5 bases of the junction without a gene match. TCRbeta CDR3 regions were amplified from genomic DNA by means of the immunoSEQ Assay, a bias-controlled multiplex PCR. The study's own analysis went as follows. Within the assay, amplification of reference gene primers was used to estimate how many nucleated cells each sample contained. To quantify the absolute abundance of each unique TCRbeta CDR3 rearrangement, sequence reads were collapsed and filtered. Productive Simpson clonality was computed per sample as the square root of Simpson's diversity index over productive rearrangements. TCRdb mirrors the immuneACCESS table, restricted to in-frame sequences. Some clones are absent from its copies; in checked studies, under half trace to an unresolved V gene, and the reason for the others is unknown. The DNA was the basis for D and trimming; V, J and clone size are from that table. The sample table lists roughly 92,000 clones, about 89% of them with a count of one. In total, the top ten clones hold 9% to 12% of the sample.

Rearrangement joined TRBV5-6 to TRBJ1-5, with TRBD1 matching 10 junction bases. The TCR sequence derives from a man aged 50 or older with acute or convalescent COVID-19. The sequenced sample was peripheral blood. The bases read TGTGCCAGCAGCTCGACCGGGACAGGGGGCAATCAGCCCCAGCATTTT. It codes for CASSSTGTGGNQPQHF.